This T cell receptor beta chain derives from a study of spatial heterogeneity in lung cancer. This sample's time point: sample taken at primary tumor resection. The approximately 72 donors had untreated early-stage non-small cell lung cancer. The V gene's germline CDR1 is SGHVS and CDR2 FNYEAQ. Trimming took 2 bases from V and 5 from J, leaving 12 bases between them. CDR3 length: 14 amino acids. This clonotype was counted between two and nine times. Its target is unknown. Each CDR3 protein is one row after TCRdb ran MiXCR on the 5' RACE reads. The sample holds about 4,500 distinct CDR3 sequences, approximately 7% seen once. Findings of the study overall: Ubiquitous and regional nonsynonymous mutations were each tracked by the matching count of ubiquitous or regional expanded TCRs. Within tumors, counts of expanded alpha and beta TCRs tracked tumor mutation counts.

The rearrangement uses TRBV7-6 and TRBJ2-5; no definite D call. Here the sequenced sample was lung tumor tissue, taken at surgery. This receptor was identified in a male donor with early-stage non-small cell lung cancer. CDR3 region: CASSLRTAGETQYF. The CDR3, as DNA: TGTGCCAGCAGCTTACGAACCGCCGGGGAGACCCAGTACTTC.